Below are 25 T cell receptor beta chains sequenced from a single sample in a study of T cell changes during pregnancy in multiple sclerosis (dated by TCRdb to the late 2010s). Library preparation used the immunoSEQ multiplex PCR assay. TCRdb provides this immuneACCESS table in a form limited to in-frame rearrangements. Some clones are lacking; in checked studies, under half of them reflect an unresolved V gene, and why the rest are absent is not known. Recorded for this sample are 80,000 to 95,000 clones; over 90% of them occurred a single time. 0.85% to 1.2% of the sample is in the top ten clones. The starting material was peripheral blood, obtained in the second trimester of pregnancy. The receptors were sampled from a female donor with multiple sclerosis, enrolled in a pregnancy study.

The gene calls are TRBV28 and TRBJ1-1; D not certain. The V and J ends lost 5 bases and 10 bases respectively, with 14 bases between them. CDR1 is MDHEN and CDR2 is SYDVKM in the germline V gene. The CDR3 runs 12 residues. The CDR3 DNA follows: TGTGCCAGCAGTGACATAGGCCGCGCAGCTTTCTTT. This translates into CASSDIGRAAFF.

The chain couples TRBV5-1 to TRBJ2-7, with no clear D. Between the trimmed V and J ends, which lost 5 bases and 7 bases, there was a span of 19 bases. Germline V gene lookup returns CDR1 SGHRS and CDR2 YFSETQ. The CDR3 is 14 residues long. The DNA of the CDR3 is TGCGCCAGCAGGGGCAGCCTCTCCGCTGGGGAGCAGTACTTC. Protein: CASRGSLSAGEQYF.

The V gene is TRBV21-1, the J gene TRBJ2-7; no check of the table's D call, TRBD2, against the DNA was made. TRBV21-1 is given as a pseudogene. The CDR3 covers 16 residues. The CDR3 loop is CASSMGGVDGIYEQYF. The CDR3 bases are TGTGCCAGCAGCATGGGCGGGGTAGACGGGATTTACGAGCAGTACTTC.

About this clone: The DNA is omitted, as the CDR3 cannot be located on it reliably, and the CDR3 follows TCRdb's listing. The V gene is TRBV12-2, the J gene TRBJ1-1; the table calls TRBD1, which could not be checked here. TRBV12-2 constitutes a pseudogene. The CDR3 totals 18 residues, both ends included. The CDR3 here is CASRLDEVGTGTGGEAFF.

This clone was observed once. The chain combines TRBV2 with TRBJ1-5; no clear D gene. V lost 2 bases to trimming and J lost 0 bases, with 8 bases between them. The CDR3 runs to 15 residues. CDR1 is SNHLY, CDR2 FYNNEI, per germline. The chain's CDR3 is CASSEPVYSNQPQHF. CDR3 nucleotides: TGTGCCAGCAGTGAACCCGTTTATAGCAATCAGCCCCAGCATTTT. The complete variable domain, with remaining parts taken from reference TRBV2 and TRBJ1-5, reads EPEVTQTPSHQVTQMGQEVILRCVPISNHLYFYWYRQILGQKVEFLVSFYNNEISEKSEIFDDQFSVERPDGSNFTLKIRSTKLEDSAMYFCASSEPVYSNQPQHFGDGTRLSIL.

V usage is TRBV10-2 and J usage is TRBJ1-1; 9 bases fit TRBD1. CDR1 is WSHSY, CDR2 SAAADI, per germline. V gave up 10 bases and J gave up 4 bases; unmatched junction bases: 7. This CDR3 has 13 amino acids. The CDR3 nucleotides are TGCGCCACCCGGGACAGGGTCGGCACTGAAGCTTTCTTT. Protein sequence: CATRDRVGTEAFF.

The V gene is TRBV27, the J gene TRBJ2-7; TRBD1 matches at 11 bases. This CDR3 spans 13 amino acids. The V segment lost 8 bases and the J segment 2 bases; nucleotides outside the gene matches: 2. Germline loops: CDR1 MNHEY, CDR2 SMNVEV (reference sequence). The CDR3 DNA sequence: TGTGCCAGCCGGACAGGGGGCGCCTACGAGCAGTACTTC. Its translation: CASRTGGAYEQYF.

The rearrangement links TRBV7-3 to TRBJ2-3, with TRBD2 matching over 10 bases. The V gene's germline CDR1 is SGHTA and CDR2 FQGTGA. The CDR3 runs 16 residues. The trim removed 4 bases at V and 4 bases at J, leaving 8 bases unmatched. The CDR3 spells CASSSLAGGGPDTQYF. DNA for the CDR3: TGTGCCAGCAGCTCGTTAGCGGGAGGAGGTCCAGATACGCAGTATTTT.

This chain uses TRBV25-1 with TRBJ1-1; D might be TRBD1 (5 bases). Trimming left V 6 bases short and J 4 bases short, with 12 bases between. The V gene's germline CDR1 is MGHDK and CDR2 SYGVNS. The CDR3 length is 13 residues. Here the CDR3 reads CASSGTFSTEAFF. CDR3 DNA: TGTGCCAGCAGCGGGACTTTCAGCACTGAAGCTTTCTTT.

The CDR3 reads CASSHNGDTGELFF. The CDR3 DNA follows: TGCGCCAGCAGCCATAATGGAGACACCGGGGAGCTGTTTTTT. The chain recombines TRBV4-1 with TRBJ2-2; D call uncertain. Between the trimmed V and J ends, which lost 3 bases and 3 bases, there was a span of 8 bases. CDR3 size: 14 residues. Germline V gene data show CDR1 as MGHRA and CDR2 as YSYEKL.

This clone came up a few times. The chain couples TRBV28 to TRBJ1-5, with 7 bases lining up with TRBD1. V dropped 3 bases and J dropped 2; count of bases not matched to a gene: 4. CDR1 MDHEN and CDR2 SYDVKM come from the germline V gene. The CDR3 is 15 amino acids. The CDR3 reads CASSLEQGRNQPQHF. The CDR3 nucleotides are TGTGCCAGCAGTTTGGAACAGGGGCGCAATCAGCCCCAGCATTTT.

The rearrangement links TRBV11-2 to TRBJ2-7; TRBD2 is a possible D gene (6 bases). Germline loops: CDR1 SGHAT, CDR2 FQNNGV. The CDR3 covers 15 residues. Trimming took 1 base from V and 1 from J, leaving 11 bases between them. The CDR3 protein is CASSLVLDYSYEQYF. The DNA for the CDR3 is TGTGCCAGCAGCTTAGTTCTGGACTATTCCTACGAGCAGTACTTC.

The CDR3 region is CASSESTGTGREQFF. In DNA, the CDR3 is TGCGCCAGCAGTGAGTCGACCGGGACAGGGCGAGAGCAGTTCTTC. This chain links TRBV10-1 with TRBJ2-1; 9 nucleotides align to TRBD1. CDR1 is WNHNN and CDR2 is SYGVQD in the germline V gene (reference sequence). The trim removed 0 bases at V and 10 bases at J, leaving 7 bases unmatched. The CDR3 runs to 15 residues.

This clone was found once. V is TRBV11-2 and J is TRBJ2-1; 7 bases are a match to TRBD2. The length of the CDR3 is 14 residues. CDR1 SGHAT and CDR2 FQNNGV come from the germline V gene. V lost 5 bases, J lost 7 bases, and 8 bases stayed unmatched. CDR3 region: CASSPPTSWNEQFF. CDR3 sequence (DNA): TGTGCCAGCAGCCCCCCGACTAGCTGGAATGAGCAGTTCTTC.

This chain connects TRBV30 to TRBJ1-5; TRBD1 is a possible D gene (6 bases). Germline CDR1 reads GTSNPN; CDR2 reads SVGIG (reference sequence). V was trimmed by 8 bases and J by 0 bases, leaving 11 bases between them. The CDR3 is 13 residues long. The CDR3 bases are TGTGCCCGGGACATATATAGCAATCAGCCCCAGCATTTT. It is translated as CARDIYSNQPQHF.

CDR3 region: CSVPAGASGTQYF. The CDR3 DNA sequence: TGCAGCGTTCCCGCAGGGGCGAGCGGGACCCAGTACTTC. The rearrangement links TRBV29-1 to TRBJ2-5; D possibly corresponds to TRBD1 (6 bases). This CDR3 has 13 amino acids. The germline gives CDR1 SQVTM, CDR2 ANQGSEA. The ends were cut back, 5 bases at V and 7 bases at J, with 17 bases in the middle.

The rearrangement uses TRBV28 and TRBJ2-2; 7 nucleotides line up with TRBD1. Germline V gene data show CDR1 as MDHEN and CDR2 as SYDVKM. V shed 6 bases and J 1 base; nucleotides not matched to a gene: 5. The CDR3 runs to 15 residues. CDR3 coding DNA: TGTGCCAGCAGCCTAAGGGGGCTGAACACCGGGGAGCTGTTTTTT. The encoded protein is CASSLRGLNTGELFF.

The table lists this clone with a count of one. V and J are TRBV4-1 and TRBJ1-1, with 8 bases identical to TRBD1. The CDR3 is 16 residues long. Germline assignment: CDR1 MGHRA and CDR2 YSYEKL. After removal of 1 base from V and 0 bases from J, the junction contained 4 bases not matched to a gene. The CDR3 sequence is CASSQGDRGMNTEAFF. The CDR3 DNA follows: TGCGCCAGCAGCCAAGGAGACAGGGGTATGAACACTGAAGCTTTCTTT.

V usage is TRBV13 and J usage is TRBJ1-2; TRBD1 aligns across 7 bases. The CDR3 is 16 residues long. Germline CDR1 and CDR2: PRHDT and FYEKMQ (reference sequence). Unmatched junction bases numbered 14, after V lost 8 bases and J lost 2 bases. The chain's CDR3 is CASSSDTGVENYGYTF. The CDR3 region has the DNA TGTGCCAGCTCATCGGATACAGGGGTGGAGAACTATGGCTACACCTTC.

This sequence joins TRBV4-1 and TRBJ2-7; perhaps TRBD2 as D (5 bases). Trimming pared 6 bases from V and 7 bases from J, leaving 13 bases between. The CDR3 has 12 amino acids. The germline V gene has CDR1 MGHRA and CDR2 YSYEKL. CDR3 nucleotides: TGCGCCAGCAGTCCCCGGACGGGAGAGCAGTACTTC. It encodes CASSPRTGEQYF.

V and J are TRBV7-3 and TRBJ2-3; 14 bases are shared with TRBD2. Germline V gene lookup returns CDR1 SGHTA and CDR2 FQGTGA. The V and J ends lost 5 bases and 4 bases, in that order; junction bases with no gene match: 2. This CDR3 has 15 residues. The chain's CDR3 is CASSLTSGRADTQYF. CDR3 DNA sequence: TGTGCCAGCAGCCTGACTAGCGGGAGGGCAGATACGCAGTATTTT.

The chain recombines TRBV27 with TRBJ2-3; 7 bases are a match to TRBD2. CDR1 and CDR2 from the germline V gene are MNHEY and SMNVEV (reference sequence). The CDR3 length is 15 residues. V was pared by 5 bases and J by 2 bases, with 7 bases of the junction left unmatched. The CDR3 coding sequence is TGTGCCAGCAGTCTAAGGGACTACTCCACAGATACGCAGTATTTT. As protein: CASSLRDYSTDTQYF.

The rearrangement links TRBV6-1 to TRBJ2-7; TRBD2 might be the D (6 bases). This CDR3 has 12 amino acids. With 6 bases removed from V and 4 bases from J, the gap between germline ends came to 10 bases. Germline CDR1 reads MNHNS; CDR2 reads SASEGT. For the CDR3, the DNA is TGTGCCAGCAGGACCGGGGGTTACGAGCAGTACTTC. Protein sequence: CASRTGGYEQYF.

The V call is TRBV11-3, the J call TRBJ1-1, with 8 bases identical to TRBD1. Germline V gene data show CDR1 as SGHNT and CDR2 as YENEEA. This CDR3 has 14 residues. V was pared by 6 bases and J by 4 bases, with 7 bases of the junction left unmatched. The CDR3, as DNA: TGTGCCAGCAGTCGACAGGGGACGGGCACTGAAGCTTTCTTT. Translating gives CASSRQGTGTEAFF.

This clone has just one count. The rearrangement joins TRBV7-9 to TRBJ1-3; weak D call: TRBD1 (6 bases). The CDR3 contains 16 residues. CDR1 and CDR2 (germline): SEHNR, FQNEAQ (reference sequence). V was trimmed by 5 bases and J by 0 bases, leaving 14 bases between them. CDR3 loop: CASSLGQHNSGNTIYF. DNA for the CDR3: TGTGCCAGCAGCCTCGGACAGCACAACTCTGGAAACACCATATATTTT.